This is a list of T cell receptor beta chains from one sample in a study of blood T cell repertoires in COVID-19. Data came from immunoSEQ multiplex PCR; TCRdb stores just in-frame clones and leaves some out. Here the sample spans tens of thousands of clones, around 87% being singletons. Input material: peripheral blood. These receptors all stem from a human donor in a cohort sampled during active COVID-19. Each CDR3 is given with its conserved first and last residue. The order of the fields is CDR3 protein, CDR3 DNA, CDR3 length, V gene, J gene, D gene, clone size. D genes are given only for firm matches. Size is stated for part of the rows, as once, few or many counts, or as a class when the clone is expanded.

CDR3aa: CASSQLQGARRGYTF
CDR3nt: TGCGCCAGCAGCCAGTTACAGGGGGCGCGTCGGGGCTACACCTTC
len: 15
v_gene: TRBV4-3
j_gene: TRBJ1-2
d_gene: TRBD1
abundance: NA

CDR3aa: CASSRRENTEAFF
CDR3nt: TGTGCCAGCAGCCGAAGAGAGAACACTGAAGCTTTCTTT
len: 13
v_gene: TRBV11-2
j_gene: TRBJ1-1
d_gene: NA
abundance: NA

CDR3aa: CASSLLSGTGVFYGYTF
CDR3nt: TGTGCCAGCAGCTTACTATCCGGGACAGGGGTCTTCTATGGCTACACCTTC
len: 17
v_gene: TRBV7-2
j_gene: TRBJ1-2
d_gene: TRBD1
abundance: NA

CDR3aa: CASTLPPPADTQYF
CDR3nt: TGTGCCAGCACCCTTCCACCCCCAGCAGATACGCAGTATTTT
len: 14
v_gene: TRBV7-9
j_gene: TRBJ2-3
d_gene: NA
abundance: NA

CDR3aa: CASTQLTDTQYF
CDR3nt: TGTGCCAGCACCCAGTTGACAGATACGCAGTATTTT
len: 12
v_gene: TRBV7-7
j_gene: TRBJ2-3
d_gene: NA
abundance: NA

CDR3aa: CASSQTGAGELFF
CDR3nt: TGCGCCAGCAGCCAAACCGGGGCCGGGGAGCTGTTTTTT
len: 13
v_gene: TRBV4-1
j_gene: TRBJ2-2
d_gene: NA
abundance: few

CDR3aa: CASSFGQGARNTEAFF
CDR3nt: TGTGCCAGCAGCTTTGGACAGGGGGCAAGGAACACTGAAGCTTTCTTT
len: 16
v_gene: TRBV27
j_gene: TRBJ1-1
d_gene: TRBD1
abundance: NA

CDR3aa: CASSSLAGSYNEQFF
CDR3nt: TGTGCCAGCAGCTCTCTAGCGGGTTCCTACAATGAGCAGTTCTTC
len: 15
v_gene: TRBV7-6
j_gene: TRBJ2-1
d_gene: TRBD2
abundance: NA

CDR3aa: CASSLGLAGEYNEQFF
CDR3nt: TGTGCCAGCAGCTTGGGACTAGCGGGGGAGTACAATGAGCAGTTCTTC
len: 16
v_gene: TRBV5-6
j_gene: TRBJ2-1
d_gene: TRBD2
abundance: NA

CDR3aa: CASSPLGTENQPQHF
CDR3nt: TGTGCCAGCAGCCCTCTCGGGACAGAGAATCAGCCCCAGCATTTT
len: 15
v_gene: TRBV9
j_gene: TRBJ1-5
d_gene: TRBD1
abundance: few

CDR3aa: CASSPGWGLQETQYF
CDR3nt: TGTGCCAGCAGCCCTGGGTGGGGCCTCCAAGAGACCCAGTACTTC
len: 15
v_gene: TRBV9
j_gene: TRBJ2-5
d_gene: NA
abundance: NA

CDR3aa: CASKSGFYGYTF
CDR3nt: TGTGCCAGTAAGTCGGGGTTCTATGGCTACACCTTC
len: 12
v_gene: TRBV19
j_gene: TRBJ1-2
d_gene: NA
abundance: once

CDR3aa: CASSLWEPNTEAFF
CDR3nt: TGTGCCAGCAGCTTATGGGAGCCCAACACTGAAGCTTTCTTT
len: 14
v_gene: TRBV7-9
j_gene: TRBJ1-1
d_gene: NA
abundance: NA

CDR3aa: CASSASGGTQYF
CDR3nt: TGCGCCAGCAGTGCTTCAGGGGGAACGCAGTATTTT
len: 12
v_gene: TRBV10-1
j_gene: TRBJ2-3
d_gene: TRBD1
abundance: NA

CDR3aa: CSGIGTSGRLNEQFF
CDR3nt: TGCAGCGGAATCGGGACTAGCGGGAGGCTAAATGAGCAGTTCTTC
len: 15
v_gene: TRBV29-1
j_gene: TRBJ2-1
d_gene: TRBD2
abundance: NA

CDR3aa: CASSYTPLRRTGELFF
CDR3nt: TGTGCCAGCAGTTACACACCACTTAGGAGGACCGGGGAGCTGTTTTTT
len: 16
v_gene: TRBV6-5
j_gene: TRBJ2-2
d_gene: NA
abundance: NA

CDR3aa: CASSSFDGQGLNEQYF
CDR3nt: TGTGCCAGCAGTTCGTTTGATGGACAGGGTCTGAACGAGCAGTACTTC
len: 16
v_gene: TRBV27
j_gene: TRBJ2-7
d_gene: TRBD1
abundance: NA

CDR3aa: CASSFTGGGNTEAFF
CDR3nt: TGTGCCAGCAGCTTTACAGGGGGGGGGAACACTGAAGCTTTCTTT
len: 15
v_gene: TRBV7-2
j_gene: TRBJ1-1
d_gene: TRBD1
abundance: NA

CDR3aa: CASSLSVKGQGNYWDEQYF
CDR3nt: TGTGCCAGCAGCCTAAGTGTAAAAGGACAGGGCAATTATTGGGACGAGCAGTACTTC
len: 19
v_gene: TRBV5-4
j_gene: TRBJ2-7
d_gene: TRBD1
abundance: NA

CDR3aa: CASSKRERTDTQYF
CDR3nt: TGTGCCAGCTCCAAGCGGGAGAGGACAGATACGCAGTATTTT
len: 14
v_gene: TRBV27
j_gene: TRBJ2-3
d_gene: TRBD2
abundance: NA

CDR3aa: CASSLSTGGTEAFF
CDR3nt: TGTGCCAGCAGTTTATCGACAGGGGGCACTGAAGCTTTCTTT
len: 14
v_gene: TRBV28
j_gene: TRBJ1-1
d_gene: TRBD1
abundance: NA

CDR3aa: CASSSSGGGGTEAFF
CDR3nt: TGTGCCAGCAGCAGTTCAGGGGGCGGAGGCACTGAAGCTTTCTTT
len: 15
v_gene: TRBV5-5
j_gene: TRBJ1-1
d_gene: TRBD1
abundance: NA

CDR3aa: CASSPPLGQATYEQYF
CDR3nt: TGTGCCAGCAGTCCCCCGCTAGGACAGGCTACCTACGAGCAGTACTTC
len: 16
v_gene: TRBV28
j_gene: TRBJ2-7
d_gene: TRBD1
abundance: NA

CDR3aa: CASSLLLGQYSERNEKLFF
CDR3nt: TGTGCCAGCAGCCTCTTACTGGGACAATACTCCGAGAGGAATGAAAAACTGTTTTTT
len: 19
v_gene: TRBV11-2
j_gene: TRBJ1-4
d_gene: NA
abundance: once

CDR3aa: CASSFDRSREQYF
CDR3nt: TGTGCCAGCAGTTTTGACAGGTCTCGCGAGCAGTACTTC
len: 13
v_gene: TRBV27
j_gene: TRBJ2-7
d_gene: NA
abundance: few

CDR3aa: CASSQGGQMGTQYF
CDR3nt: TGCGCCAGCAGCCAGGGGGGACAGATGGGGACCCAGTACTTC
len: 14
v_gene: TRBV4-1
j_gene: TRBJ2-5
d_gene: NA
abundance: NA

CDR3aa: CASSLGVGTGFYEQYF
CDR3nt: TGTGCCAGCAGCTTGGGGGTAGGGACAGGCTTCTACGAGCAGTACTTC
len: 16
v_gene: TRBV5-6
j_gene: TRBJ2-7
d_gene: TRBD1
abundance: NA

CDR3aa: CASSYSQGKATNQPQHF
CDR3nt: TGTGCCAGCAGTTACTCACAGGGGAAGGCTACCAATCAGCCCCAGCATTTT
len: 17
v_gene: TRBV6-2/TRBV6-3
j_gene: TRBJ1-5
d_gene: TRBD1
abundance: NA

CDR3aa: CASSYRGAGGRPEAFF
CDR3nt: TGTGCCAGCAGTTACCGGGGTGCAGGAGGGAGGCCTGAAGCTTTCTTT
len: 16
v_gene: TRBV6-5
j_gene: TRBJ1-1
d_gene: NA
abundance: NA